These T cell receptor beta chains were read from a single sample in a study of blood T cell repertoires in COVID-19. Sequencing used immunoSEQ multiplex PCR; TCRdb keeps in-frame clones, though not all of them. Among around 300,000 clones, about 85% were seen once, and the ten largest hold about 3%. The sample comprised PBMCs or T cells enriched from blood (not recorded which). The receptors derive from a woman between 45 and 60 years old who had recovered from COVID-19. The CDR3 runs from the conserved cysteine through the conserved F or W. Each record gives: V gene, J gene, D gene, clone size, CDR3 protein, CDR3 DNA. The D gene is left open where the match is weak. Size is omitted from some rows. Given values are once, few, many or a class for expanded clones.

TRBV29-1,TRBJ2-5,TRBD2,NA,CSVGLAGGVQETQYF,TGCAGCGTCGGGCTAGCGGGAGGGGTCCAAGAGACCCAGTACTTC
TRBV11-2,TRBJ2-5,TRBD2,NA,CASSRTSFQETQYF,TGTGCCAGCAGCAGGACTAGCTTCCAAGAGACCCAGTACTTC
TRBV6-2/TRBV6-3,TRBJ1-5,TRBD1,few,CASSYGRGNQPQHF,TGTGCCAGCAGTTATGGCAGGGGGAATCAGCCCCAGCATTTT
TRBV6-5,TRBJ2-1,TRBD2,NA,CASSAGLALNEQFF,TGTGCCAGCAGCGCGGGACTAGCGTTAAATGAGCAGTTCTTC
TRBV7-2,TRBJ1-2,NA,NA,CASSSRFKGDGYTF,TGTGCCAGCAGCTCAAGGTTCAAGGGGGATGGCTACACCTTC
TRBV27,TRBJ2-7,NA,NA,CASSFLPPDEQYF,TGTGCCAGCAGCTTTCTGCCCCCGGACGAGCAGTACTTC
TRBV28,TRBJ2-7,TRBD2,once,CASSLEYASGRFSYEQYF,TGTGCCAGCAGTTTGGAGTATGCTAGCGGGAGGTTCTCCTACGAGCAGTACTTC
TRBV7-9,TRBJ2-3,TRBD1,once,CASSRDRGTDTQYF,TGTGCCAGCAGCCGGGACAGGGGCACAGATACGCAGTATTTT
TRBV18,TRBJ2-1,TRBD2,once,CASSASAGGHSYNEQFF,TGTGCCAGCTCAGCGTCAGCGGGAGGGCACTCCTACAATGAGCAGTTCTTC
TRBV28,TRBJ1-5,NA,NA,CASSLGLFNQPQHF,TGTGCCAGCAGCCTGGGGCTTTTTAATCAGCCCCAGCATTTT
TRBV4-2,TRBJ1-1,NA,NA,CASSQAVSPVTEAFF,TGTGCCAGCAGCCAAGCAGTCTCCCCCGTAACTGAAGCTTTCTTT
TRBV11-2,TRBJ1-2,NA,NA,CASSRGGAGYGYTF,TGTGCCAGCAGCAGAGGGGGGGCTGGCTATGGCTACACCTTC
TRBV18,TRBJ1-1,NA,NA,CASSPPGGPANTEAFF,TGTGCCAGCTCACCACCGGGGGGACCGGCGAACACTGAAGCTTTCTTT
TRBV2,TRBJ2-2,TRBD1,NA,CASRRTGGFTGELFF,TGTGCCAGCAGACGGACAGGGGGCTTCACCGGGGAGCTGTTTTTT
TRBV5-4,TRBJ2-2,TRBD2,NA,CASSRTSGSTGELFF,TGTGCCAGCAGCCGGACTAGCGGGAGTACCGGGGAGCTGTTTTTT
TRBV5-4,TRBJ1-6,NA,NA,CASSLAVGSSYNSPLHF,TGTGCCAGCAGCTTGGCCGTAGGGAGCTCCTATAATTCACCCCTCCACTTT
TRBV4-2,TRBJ2-1,TRBD2,NA,CASSQEPGTRIHNEQFF,TGTGCCAGCAGCCAAGAGCCAGGGACTAGAATTCACAATGAGCAGTTCTTC
TRBV9,TRBJ1-5,TRBD1,once,CASSVGQGALYNQPQHF,TGTGCCAGCAGCGTAGGACAGGGGGCATTATACAATCAGCCCCAGCATTTT
TRBV28,TRBJ2-7,TRBD1,NA,CASSRQGDYYEQYF,TGTGCCAGCAGTAGACAGGGGGATTACTACGAGCAGTACTTC
TRBV5-1,TRBJ2-1,TRBD2,NA,CASSLPSGRDEQFF,TGCGCCAGCAGCTTGCCTAGCGGGAGGGATGAGCAGTTCTTC
TRBV9,TRBJ1-1,NA,once,CASSVTGLNTEAFF,TGTGCCAGCAGCGTGACAGGATTGAACACTGAAGCTTTCTTT
TRBV27,TRBJ2-7,TRBD2,NA,CASSLIPPTSGIIYEQYF,TGTGCCAGCAGTTTAATTCCTCCGACTAGCGGGATTATCTACGAGCAGTACTTC
TRBV9,TRBJ1-1,TRBD1,NA,CASSVDGQGTEAFF,TGTGCCAGCAGCGTGGATGGACAGGGCACTGAAGCTTTCTTT
TRBV7-2,TRBJ2-7,NA,NA,CASSLPLYRDEQYF,TGTGCCAGCAGCTTACCGCTTTACAGGGACGAGCAGTACTTC
TRBV14,TRBJ1-2,TRBD1,NA,CASSRQGIGYTF,TGTGCCAGCAGCCGACAGGGGATTGGCTACACCTTC
TRBV12-3/TRBV12-4,TRBJ1-1,TRBD1,once,CASSKQGYTEAFF,TGTGCCAGCAGCAAACAGGGGTACACTGAAGCTTTCTTT
TRBV19,TRBJ1-1,NA,NA,CASSTGWAEAFF,TGTGCCAGTAGCACGGGGTGGGCTGAAGCTTTCTTT
TRBV23-1,TRBJ2-7,TRBD2,NA,CAPHGGVPYEQYF,TGCGCACCCCACGGGGGGGTCCCCTACGAGCAGTACTTC
TRBV15,TRBJ2-7,TRBD1,NA,CATSAPGQGAYEQYF,TGTGCCACCAGCGCTCCGGGACAGGGTGCCTACGAGCAGTACTTC
TRBV28,TRBJ2-7,NA,NA,CASSFGSSQYF,TGTGCCAGCAGTTTCGGTTCTTCTCAGTACTTC
TRBV6-5,TRBJ1-2,NA,NA,CAGSQGNYGYTF,TGTGCCGGCAGCCAGGGCAACTATGGCTACACCTTC
TRBV28,TRBJ2-3,NA,once,CASKGDGVRTDTQYF,TGTGCCAGCAAGGGGGACGGGGTCCGCACAGATACGCAGTATTTT
TRBV5-4,TRBJ2-7,TRBD2,once,CASSPTSGRAYEQYF,TGTGCCAGCAGCCCAACTAGCGGGAGGGCCTACGAGCAGTACTTC
TRBV28,TRBJ1-2,NA,NA,CASTTGLWDGYTF,TGTGCCAGCACAACAGGGTTGTGGGATGGCTACACCTTC
TRBV15,TRBJ1-5,NA,NA,CATSRVRGASNQPQHF,TGTGCCACCAGCAGAGTTCGAGGCGCTAGCAATCAGCCCCAGCATTTT
TRBV4-2,TRBJ1-3,NA,NA,CASSQTQPRNTIYF,TGTGCCAGCAGCCAAACACAGCCCCGAAACACCATATATTTT
TRBV4-1,TRBJ1-5,TRBD1,NA,CASSIDRANQPQHF,TGCGCCAGCAGCATAGACAGGGCTAATCAGCCCCAGCATTTT
TRBV28,TRBJ1-2,NA,once,CASRGPGGSGYTF,TGTGCCAGCAGGGGGCCGGGGGGAAGCGGCTACACCTTC
TRBV28,TRBJ2-5,NA,NA,CASSLAGGGETQYF,TGTGCCAGCAGTTTGGCGGGTGGTGGAGAGACCCAGTACTTC
TRBV30,TRBJ1-5,NA,NA,CAWAGGSNQPQHF,TGTGCCTGGGCTGGTGGCAGCAATCAGCCCCAGCATTTT
TRBV29-1,TRBJ1-1,NA,NA,CSVVNSHRYTEAFF,TGCAGCGTAGTAAACAGCCACCGGTACACTGAAGCTTTCTTT
TRBV23-1,TRBJ1-6,TRBD1,NA,CASSQFEIWTGEPNSPLHF,TGCGCCAGCAGTCAGTTCGAAATTTGGACAGGGGAGCCCAATTCACCCCTCCACTTT
TRBV7-6,TRBJ2-7,NA,once,CASSPSTGPYEQYF,TGTGCCAGCAGCCCATCTACAGGGCCCTACGAGCAGTACTTC
TRBV21-1,TRBJ2-3,NA,once,CASSKLAEGTDTQYF,TGTGCCAGCAGCAAACTAGCGGAGGGCACAGATACGCAGTATTTT
TRBV7-8,TRBJ2-5,NA,NA,CASGPGETQYF,TGTGCCAGCGGCCCCGGGGAGACCCAGTACTTC
TRBV21-1,TRBJ2-7,NA,NA,CAGDRTVYEQYF,TGTGCCGGGGACAGAACCGTCTACGAGCAGTACTTC
TRBV9,TRBJ1-4,TRBD1,NA,CASSLQGGSEKLFF,TGTGCCAGCAGTCTACAGGGGGGGAGTGAAAAACTGTTTTTT